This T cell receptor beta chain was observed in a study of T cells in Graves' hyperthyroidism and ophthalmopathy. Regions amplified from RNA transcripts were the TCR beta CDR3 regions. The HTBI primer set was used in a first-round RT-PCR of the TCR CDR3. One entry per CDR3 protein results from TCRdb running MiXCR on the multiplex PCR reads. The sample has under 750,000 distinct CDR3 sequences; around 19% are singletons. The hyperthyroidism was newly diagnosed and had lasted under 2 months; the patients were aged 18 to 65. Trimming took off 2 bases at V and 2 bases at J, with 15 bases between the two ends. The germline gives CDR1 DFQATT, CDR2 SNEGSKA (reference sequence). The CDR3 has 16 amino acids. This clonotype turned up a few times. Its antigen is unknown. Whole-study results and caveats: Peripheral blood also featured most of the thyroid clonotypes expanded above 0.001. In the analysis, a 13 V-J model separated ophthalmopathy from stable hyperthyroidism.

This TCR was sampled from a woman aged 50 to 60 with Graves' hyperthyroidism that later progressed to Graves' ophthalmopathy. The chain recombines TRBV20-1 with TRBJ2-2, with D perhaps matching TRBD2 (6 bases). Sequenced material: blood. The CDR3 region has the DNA TGCAGTGCTAGATCGGGACTCCCCCTAAACACCGGGGAGCTGTTTTTT. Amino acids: CSARSGLPLNTGELFF.